Shown below are 2 T cell receptor beta chains from a single sample sequenced in a study of T cell responses to AZD1222 COVID-19 vaccine. The assay was immunoSEQ multiplex PCR, and TCRdb's table has in-frame clones only and misses some. The table includes tens of thousands of clones, around nine tenths detected once. Sample: peripheral blood, taken 28 days after the second AZD1222 dose. The receptors were sampled from an adult who received the AZD1222 COVID-19 vaccine.

The rearrangement joins TRBV9 to TRBJ2-7; 9 bases line up with TRBD1. Germline CDR1 is SGDLS and CDR2 is YYNGEE. The length of the CDR3 is 15 residues. The V segment lost 4 bases and the J segment 3 bases; nucleotides outside the gene matches: 8. The CDR3: CASSPPGQGLYEQYF. The CDR3 coding sequence is TGTGCCAGCAGCCCGCCGGGACAGGGCCTCTACGAGCAGTACTTC.

This sequence joins TRBV13 and TRBJ2-1; no reliable D call. Trimming removed 2 bases at V and 3 bases at J, with 8 bases between. There are 14 residues in the CDR3. Germline V CDR1 and CDR2: PRHDT, FYEKMQ (reference sequence). The CDR3 bases are TGTGCCAGCAGCTTAACCAGGAACTACAATGAGCAGTTCTTC. Residues: CASSLTRNYNEQFF.